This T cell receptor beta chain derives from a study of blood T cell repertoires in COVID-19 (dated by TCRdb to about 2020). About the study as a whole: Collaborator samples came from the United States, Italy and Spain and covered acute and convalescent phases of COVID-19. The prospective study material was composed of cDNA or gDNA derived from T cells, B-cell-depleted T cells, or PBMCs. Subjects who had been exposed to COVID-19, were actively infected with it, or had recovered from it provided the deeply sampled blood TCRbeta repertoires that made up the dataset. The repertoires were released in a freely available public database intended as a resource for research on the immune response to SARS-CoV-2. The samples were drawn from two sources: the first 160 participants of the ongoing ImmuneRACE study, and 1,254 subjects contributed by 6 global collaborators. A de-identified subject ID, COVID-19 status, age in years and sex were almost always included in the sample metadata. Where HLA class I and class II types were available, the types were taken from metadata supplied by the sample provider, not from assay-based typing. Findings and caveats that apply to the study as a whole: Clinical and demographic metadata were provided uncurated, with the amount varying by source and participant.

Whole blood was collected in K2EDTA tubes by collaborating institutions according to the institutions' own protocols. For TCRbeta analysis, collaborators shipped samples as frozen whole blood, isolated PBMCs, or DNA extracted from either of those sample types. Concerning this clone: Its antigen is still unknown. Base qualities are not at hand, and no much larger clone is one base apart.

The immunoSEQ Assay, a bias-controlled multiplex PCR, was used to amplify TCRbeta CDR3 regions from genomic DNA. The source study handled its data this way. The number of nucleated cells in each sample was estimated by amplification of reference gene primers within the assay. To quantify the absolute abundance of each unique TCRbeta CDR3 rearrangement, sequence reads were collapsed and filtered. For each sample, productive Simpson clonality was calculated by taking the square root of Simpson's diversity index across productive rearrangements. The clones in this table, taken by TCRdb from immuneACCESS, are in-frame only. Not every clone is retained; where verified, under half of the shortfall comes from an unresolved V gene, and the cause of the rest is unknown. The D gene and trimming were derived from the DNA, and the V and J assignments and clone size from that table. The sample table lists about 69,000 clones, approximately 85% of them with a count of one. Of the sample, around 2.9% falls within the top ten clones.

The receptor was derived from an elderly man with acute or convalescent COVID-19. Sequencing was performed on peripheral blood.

The DNA sequence is as follows: TGCAGCGTTCAGACAGCCACCTACGAGCAGTACTTC. Its product reads: CSVQTATYEQYF. Recombination connected TRBV29-1 to TRBJ2-7; TRBD1 could be the D gene, as 5 bases match. The germline V gene provides CDR1 SQVTM and CDR2 ANQGSEA. The CDR3 spans 12 residues, from the cysteine through the phenylalanine. The sequence is cut down to CDR3 DNA, 36 bases in frame from base 1. V is cut by 5 bases and J by 2 bases, and the space between the germline ends is 10 bases.